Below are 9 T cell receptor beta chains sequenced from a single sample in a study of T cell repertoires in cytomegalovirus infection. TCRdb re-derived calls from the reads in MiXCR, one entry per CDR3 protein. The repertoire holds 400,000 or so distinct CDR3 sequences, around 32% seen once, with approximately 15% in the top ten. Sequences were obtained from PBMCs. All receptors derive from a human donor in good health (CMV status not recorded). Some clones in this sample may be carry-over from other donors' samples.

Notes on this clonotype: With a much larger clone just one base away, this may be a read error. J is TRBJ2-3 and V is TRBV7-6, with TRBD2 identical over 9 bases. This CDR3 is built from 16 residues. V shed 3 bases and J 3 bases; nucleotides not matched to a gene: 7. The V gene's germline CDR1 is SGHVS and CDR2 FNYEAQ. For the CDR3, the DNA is TGTGCCAGCAGCTTGGGGAATAGCGGGGGAACAGATACGCAGTATTTT. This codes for CASSLGNSGGTDTQYF.

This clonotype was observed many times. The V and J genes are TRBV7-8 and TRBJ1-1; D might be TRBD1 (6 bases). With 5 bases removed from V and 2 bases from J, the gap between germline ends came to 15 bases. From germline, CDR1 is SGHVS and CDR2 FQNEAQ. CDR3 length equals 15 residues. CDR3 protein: CASSHLQGVNTEAFF. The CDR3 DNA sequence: TGTGCCAGCAGCCATCTACAGGGCGTAAACACTGAAGCTTTCTTT.

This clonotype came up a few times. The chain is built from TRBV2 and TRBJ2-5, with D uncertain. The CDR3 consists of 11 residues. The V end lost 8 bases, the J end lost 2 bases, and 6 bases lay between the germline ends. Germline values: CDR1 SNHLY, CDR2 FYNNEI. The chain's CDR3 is CASVSQETQYF. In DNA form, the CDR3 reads TGTGCCAGCGTGTCTCAAGAGACCCAGTACTTC.

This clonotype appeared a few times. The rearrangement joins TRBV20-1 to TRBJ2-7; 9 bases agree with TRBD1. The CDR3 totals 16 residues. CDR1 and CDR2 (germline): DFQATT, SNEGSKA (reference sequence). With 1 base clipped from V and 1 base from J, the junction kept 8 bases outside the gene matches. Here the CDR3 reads CSARGAGQGPSYEQYF. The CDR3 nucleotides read TGCAGTGCTAGAGGGGCGGGACAGGGCCCGTCCTACGAGCAGTACTTC.

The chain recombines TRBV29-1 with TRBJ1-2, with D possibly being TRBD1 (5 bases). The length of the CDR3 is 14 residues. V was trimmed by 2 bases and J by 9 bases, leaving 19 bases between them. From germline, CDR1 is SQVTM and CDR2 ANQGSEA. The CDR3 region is CSVESRESLGSYTF. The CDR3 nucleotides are TGCAGCGTTGAATCCAGGGAATCCCTCGGTAGCTACACCTTC.

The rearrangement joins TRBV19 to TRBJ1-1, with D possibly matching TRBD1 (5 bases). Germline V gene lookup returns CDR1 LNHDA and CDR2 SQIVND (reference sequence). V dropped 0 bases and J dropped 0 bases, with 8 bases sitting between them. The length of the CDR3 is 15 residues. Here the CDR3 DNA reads TGTGCCAGTAGTATAGACAGGGACCTGAACACTGAAGCTTTCTTT. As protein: CASSIDRDLNTEAFF.

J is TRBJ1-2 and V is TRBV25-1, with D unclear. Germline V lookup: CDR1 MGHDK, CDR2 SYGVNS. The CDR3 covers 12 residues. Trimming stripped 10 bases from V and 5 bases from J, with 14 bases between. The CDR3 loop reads CATSAAIYGYTF. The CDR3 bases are TGTGCCACCTCGGCCGCGATTTATGGCTACACCTTC.

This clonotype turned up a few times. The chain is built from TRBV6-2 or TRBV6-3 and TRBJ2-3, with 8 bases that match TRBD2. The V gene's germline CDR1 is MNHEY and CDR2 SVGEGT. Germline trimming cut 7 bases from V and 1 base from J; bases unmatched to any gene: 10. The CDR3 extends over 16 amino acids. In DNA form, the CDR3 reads TGTGCCAGCATCCGGGGGCGGGGGGTCGGCACAGATACGCAGTATTTT. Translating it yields CASIRGRGVGTDTQYF.

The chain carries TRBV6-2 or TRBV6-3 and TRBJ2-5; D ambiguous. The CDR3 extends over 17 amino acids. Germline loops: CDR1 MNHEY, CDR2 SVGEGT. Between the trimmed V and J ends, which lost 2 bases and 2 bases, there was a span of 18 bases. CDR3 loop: CASSYPHSRSDQETQYF. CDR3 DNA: TGTGCCAGCAGTTACCCCCACTCTAGGTCCGATCAAGAGACCCAGTACTTC.